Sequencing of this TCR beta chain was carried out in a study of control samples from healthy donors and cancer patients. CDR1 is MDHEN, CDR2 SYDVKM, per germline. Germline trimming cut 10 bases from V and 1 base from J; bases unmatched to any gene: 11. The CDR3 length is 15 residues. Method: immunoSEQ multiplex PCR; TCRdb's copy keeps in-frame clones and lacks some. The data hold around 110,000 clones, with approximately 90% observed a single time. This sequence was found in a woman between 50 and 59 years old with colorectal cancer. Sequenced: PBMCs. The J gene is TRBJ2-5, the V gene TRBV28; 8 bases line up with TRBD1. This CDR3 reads CATGWGTGIQETQYF. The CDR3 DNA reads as TGTGCCACCGGGTGGGGGACAGGAATCCAAGAGACCCAGTACTTC.